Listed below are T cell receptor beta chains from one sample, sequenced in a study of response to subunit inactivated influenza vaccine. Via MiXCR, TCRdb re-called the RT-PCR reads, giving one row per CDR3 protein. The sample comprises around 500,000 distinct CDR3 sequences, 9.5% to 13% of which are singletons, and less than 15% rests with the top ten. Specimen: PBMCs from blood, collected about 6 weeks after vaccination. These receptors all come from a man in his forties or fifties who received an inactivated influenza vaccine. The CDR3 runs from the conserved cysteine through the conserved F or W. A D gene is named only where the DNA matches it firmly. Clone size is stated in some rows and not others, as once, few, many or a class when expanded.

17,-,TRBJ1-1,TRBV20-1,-,TGCAGTGCTCTTCCTAGGGGGAGCGCGAGGGGAAGCACTGAAGCTTTCTTT,CSALPRGSARGSTEAFF
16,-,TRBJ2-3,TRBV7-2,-,TGTGCCAGCAGCTTCGTAGGGACGGGAGTTCCAGATACGCAGTATTTT,CASSFVGTGVPDTQYF
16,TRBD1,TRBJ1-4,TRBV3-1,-,TGTGCCAGCAGCCAGATGGAGACAGGGGCTAATGAAAAACTGTTTTTT,CASSQMETGANEKLFF
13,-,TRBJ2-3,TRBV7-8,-,TGTGCCAGCAGCACAGGACAGTCAGATACGCAGTATTTT,CASSTGQSDTQYF
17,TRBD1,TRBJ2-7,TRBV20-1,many,TGCAGTGCTCTCAGCTCTAAGACAGGGGGCGTCTCCTACGAGCAGTACTTC,CSALSSKTGGVSYEQYF
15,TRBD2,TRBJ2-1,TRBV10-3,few,TGTGCCATCAGTGAGTCCAGCGGGAGGGCCAATGAGCAGTTCTTC,CAISESSGRANEQFF
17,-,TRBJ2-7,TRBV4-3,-,TGCGCCAGCAGCCAAGAGTTTACGAGAGAGGGGACCTACGAGCAGTACTTC,CASSQEFTREGTYEQYF
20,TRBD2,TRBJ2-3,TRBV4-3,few,TGCGCCAGCAGCCGGGCCCCTAGCGGGGGGGCTGGGAGGAGCACAGATACGCAGTATTTT,CASSRAPSGGAGRSTDTQYF
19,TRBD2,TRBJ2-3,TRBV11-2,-,TGTGCCAGCAGCTTGCCCTCAGGGTCTAGCGGGAGCAGGACAGATACGCAGTATTTT,CASSLPSGSSGSRTDTQYF
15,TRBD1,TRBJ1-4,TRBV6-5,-,TGTGCCAGCAGTTACCAGGGACAGGTTAATGAAAAACTGTTTTTT,CASSYQGQVNEKLFF